The 17 T cell receptor beta chains in this list originate from one sample, sequenced in a study of blood T cell repertoires in COVID-19. Assay: immunoSEQ multiplex PCR; the TCRdb copy retains only in-frame clones and omits some. The table lists some 70,000 clones, 70% to 90% of them singletons. The specimen was peripheral blood. The receptors were gathered from a woman aged 55-69 years with acute or convalescent COVID-19.

The rearrangement links TRBV28 to TRBJ1-2, with D unresolved. Germline V lookup: CDR1 MDHEN, CDR2 SYDVKM. The CDR3 runs 15 residues. The V end lost 3 bases, the J end lost 7 bases, and 18 bases lay between the germline ends. CDR3 in amino acids: CASSLASGPSSGYTF. DNA of the CDR3: TGTGCCAGCAGTTTGGCGTCAGGTCCAAGCTCTGGCTACACCTTC.

The rearrangement uses TRBV15 and TRBJ2-3; tentatively, D is TRBD1 (5 bases). V was shortened by 3 bases and J by 3 bases, with 13 bases between the two germline ends. Germline V gene data show CDR1 as LNHNV and CDR2 as YYDKDF (reference sequence). The CDR3 runs to 15 residues. The CDR3 coding sequence is TGTGCCACCAGCAGGCAGGGTCAGAGGACAGATACGCAGTATTTT. It specifies CATSRQGQRTDTQYF.

The chain has TRBV14 and TRBJ2-7, with D possibly matching TRBD1 (5 bases). V lost 3 bases to trimming and J lost 3 bases, with 12 bases between them. Germline-derived CDR1 and CDR2 are SGHDN and FVKESK. CDR3 length: 14 amino acids. The CDR3 DNA reads as TGTGCCAGCAGCCAGGGAAGGGGCTTCTACGAGCAGTACTTC. Translated, it gives CASSQGRGFYEQYF.

This CDR3 reads CASSLGQNTGELFF. In DNA, the CDR3 is TGTGCCAGCAGCTTAGGACAGAACACCGGGGAGCTGTTTTTT. The V gene is TRBV7-9, the J gene TRBJ2-2, with D hard to call. V lost 1 base and J lost 1, with 4 bases in between. This CDR3 contains 14 residues. The V gene's germline CDR1 is SEHNR and CDR2 FQNEAQ (reference sequence).

The rearrangement joins TRBV28 to TRBJ2-3; D perhaps matches TRBD2 (7 bases). The CDR3 is made up of 15 amino acids. CDR1 MDHEN and CDR2 SYDVKM come from the germline V gene. The V and J ends lost 3 bases and 3 bases respectively, with 13 bases between them. CDR3 DNA: TGTGCCAGCAGTTTGGGGGGGCTGGGTACAGATACGCAGTATTTT. Protein sequence: CASSLGGLGTDTQYF.

The chain couples TRBV2 to TRBJ1-5, with D unclear. The germline gives CDR1 SNHLY, CDR2 FYNNEI. Trimming stripped 0 bases from V and 0 bases from J, with 9 bases between. The length of the CDR3 is 16 residues. The CDR3, as DNA: TGTGCCAGCAGTGAAGCATCCCCGGTTAGCAATCAGCCCCAGCATTTT. It codes for CASSEASPVSNQPQHF.

This rearrangement joins TRBV2 to TRBJ1-2; TRBD1 might be the D (5 bases). With 7 bases removed from V and 4 bases from J, the gap between germline ends came to 19 bases. This CDR3 is built from 15 residues. Germline V CDR1 and CDR2: SNHLY, FYNNEI. This CDR3 is CASTTQTGRGYGYTF. For the CDR3, the DNA is TGTGCCAGCACCACCCAGACCGGGAGGGGCTATGGCTACACCTTC.

CDR3 sequence: CASSILQGQRSGELFF. The DNA for the CDR3 is TGTGCCAGTAGTATATTGCAGGGCCAAAGGTCCGGGGAGCTGTTTTTT. This chain connects TRBV19 to TRBJ2-2; a weak D match, TRBD1 (5 bases). Trimming removed 2 bases at V and 6 bases at J, with 16 bases between. CDR1 LNHDA and CDR2 SQIVND come from the germline V gene (reference sequence). There are 16 residues in the CDR3.

J is TRBJ1-3 and V is TRBV19; unclear D gene. The CDR3 runs 19 residues. V dropped 4 bases and J dropped 0 bases, with 22 bases sitting between them. Germline V CDR1 and CDR2: LNHDA, SQIVND (reference sequence). CDR3 nucleotide sequence: TGTGCCAGTAGTAAACCCACTTTCGGAGGGCACCTCTCTGGAAACACCATATATTTT. Protein product: CASSKPTFGGHLSGNTIYF.

The genes are TRBV28 and TRBJ1-1, with 7 nucleotides matching TRBD1. The V segment lost 2 bases and the J segment 0 bases; nucleotides outside the gene matches: 6. The CDR3 extends over 16 amino acids. The germline V gene has CDR1 MDHEN and CDR2 SYDVKM. CDR3 loop: CASSLPQGILNTEAFF. As DNA, the CDR3 is TGTGCCAGCAGTTTACCACAGGGGATCCTGAACACTGAAGCTTTCTTT. Full variable domain (rest looked up from reference TRBV28 and TRBJ1-1): DVKVTQSSRYLVKRTGEKVFLECVQDMDHENMFWYRQDPGLGLRLIYFSYDVKMKEKGDIPEGYSVSREKKERFSLILESASTNQTSMYLCASSLPQGILNTEAFFGQGTRLTVV.

The chain is built from TRBV29-1 and TRBJ2-3; 8 positions agree with TRBD2. Per the germline V gene, CDR1 is SQVTM and CDR2 is ANQGSEA. V shed 3 bases and J 1 base; nucleotides not matched to a gene: 9. The CDR3 has 16 residues. In DNA, the CDR3 is TGCAGCGTTGATGAGGGCCGGGAGGGGGGCACAGATACGCAGTATTTT. This translates into CSVDEGREGGTDTQYF.

The V and J genes are TRBV30 and TRBJ1-6; D unresolved. The CDR3 sequence is 14 residues long. V was cut by 0 bases and J by 5 bases, with 8 bases left in between. CDR1 and CDR2 from the germline V gene are GTSNPN and SVGIG (reference sequence). CDR3 coding DNA: TGTGCCTGGAGTGTACAAGTAAATAATTCACCCCTCCACTTT. Its protein product is CAWSVQVNNSPLHF.

J is TRBJ2-3 and V is TRBV7-2; 8 bases map to TRBD2. Looked up from germline, CDR1 is SGHTA and CDR2 is FQGNSA. Unmatched junction bases numbered 11, after V lost 5 bases and J lost 4 bases. The CDR3 has 16 residues. The CDR3 loop is CASSPGTRSSADTQYF. CDR3 bases: TGTGCCAGCAGCCCTGGGACTAGATCTTCGGCAGATACGCAGTATTTT.

The chain uses TRBV19 and TRBJ2-1; tentative D call: TRBD1 (6 bases). Between the trimmed V and J ends, which lost 2 bases and 4 bases, there was a span of 15 bases. CDR1 and CDR2 (germline): LNHDA, SQIVND (reference sequence). CDR3 length: 16 amino acids. The CDR3: CASSIRTDTSYNEQFF. The CDR3 DNA follows: TGTGCCAGTAGTATAAGGACAGATACTTCGTACAATGAGCAGTTCTTC.

DNA of the CDR3: TGCGCCAGCAGCTTACGTGAAGGGGGGAACACTGAAGCTTTCTTT. As protein: CASSLREGGNTEAFF. The gene calls are TRBV5-1 and TRBJ1-1; D perhaps matches TRBD1 (6 bases). Deletions cut 2 bases from V and 1 base from J, with 12 bases between. The germline V gene encodes CDR1 SGHRS and CDR2 YFSETQ. This CDR3 comprises 15 residues.

The chain joins TRBV2 to TRBJ1-4; tentative D call: TRBD1 (6 bases). The germline CDR1 and CDR2 sequences are SNHLY and FYNNEI. Trimming removed 0 bases from V and 3 bases from J, with 14 bases in between. CDR3 length: 17 amino acids. The DNA of the CDR3 is TGTGCCAGCAGTGAAGCGTTTTCTCGACAGGCTAATGAAAAACTGTTTTTT. It codes for CASSEAFSRQANEKLFF.

This chain links TRBV3-1 (or the pseudogene TRBV3-2) with TRBJ2-2; D possibly corresponds to TRBD2 (5 bases). Trimming cost V 1 base and J 6 bases, with 9 bases left between them. The CDR3 is made up of 14 amino acids. CDR1 and CDR2 from the germline V gene are LGHDT and YNNKEL (reference sequence). For the CDR3, the DNA is TGTGCCAGCAGCCAAGTTGTGGGAGCCGGGGAGCTGTTTTTT. This translates into CASSQVVGAGELFF.